The 3 T cell receptor beta chains presented below share a single source sample, sequenced in a study of T-cell memory formation after mild COVID-19. TCRdb called the 5' RACE reads again in MiXCR, with one record for every CDR3 protein. The sample lists fewer than 90,000 distinct CDR3 sequences, about 13% occurring once. The sequenced material came from PBMCs or a T cell subset sorted from them (not recorded which). Receptor source: a man aged 18 to 30 who had mild COVID-19 (a few samples of this study predate the infection). Cell type and time point are not known.

This clonotype was seen more than once but under ten times. The CDR3 spells CACRSGGRGETQYF. CDR3 nucleotide sequence: TGTGCCTGTCGTAGCGGGGGCCGGGGAGAGACCCAGTACTTC. The J gene is TRBJ2-5, the V gene TRBV28; 9 positions agree with TRBD2. The CDR3 is 14 amino acids. The V gene's germline CDR1 is MDHEN and CDR2 SYDVKM. V shed 11 bases and J 4 bases; nucleotides not matched to a gene: 11.

This clonotype came up a few times. The chain combines TRBV5-1 with TRBJ1-6; perhaps TRBD1 as D (5 bases). Trimming took 0 bases from V and 0 from J, leaving 7 bases between them. Germline V gene lookup returns CDR1 SGHRS and CDR2 YFSETQ. The CDR3 is 16 amino acids. The CDR3: CASSLAGSSYNSPLHF. CDR3 DNA sequence: TGCGCCAGCAGCTTGGCAGGGAGCTCCTATAATTCACCCCTCCACTTT.

This sequence joins TRBV28 and TRBJ1-1; D might be TRBD1 (6 bases). Trimming removed 3 bases from V and 1 base from J, with 15 bases in between. The CDR3 runs 16 residues. Germline lookup yields CDR1 MDHEN and CDR2 SYDVKM. The CDR3 protein is CASSLQGRVANTEAFF. The CDR3 DNA follows: TGTGCCAGCAGTTTGCAGGGGAGAGTAGCGAACACTGAAGCTTTCTTT. Full variable domain (rest looked up from reference TRBV28 and TRBJ1-1): DVKVTQSSRYLVKRTGEKVFLECVQDMDHENMFWYRQDPGLGLRLIYFSYDVKMKEKGDIPEGYSVSREKKERFSLILESASTNQTSMYLCASSLQGRVANTEAFFGQGTRLTVV.